This T cell receptor (beta chain) comes out of a study of shared clonotypes between healthy human individuals. The length of the CDR3 is 13 residues. Germline CDR1 MGHDK, CDR2 SYGVNS. V lost 1 base and J 10 bases, leaving 11 bases between the germline ends. The DNA input per sorted-subset replicate PCR was 200 ng, corresponding to roughly 31,000 T cell genomes. Data came from immunoSEQ multiplex PCR; TCRdb stores just in-frame clones and leaves some out. Here the sample spans more than 200,000 clones, 50% to 80% being singletons. The V gene is TRBV25-1, the J gene TRBJ1-5; D not certain. The sample comprised memory CD4+ T cells sorted from blood. Stated subset: CD45RA-negative fraction. The sequence was obtained from a man aged 25 to 40 in good health. The CDR3 nucleotides read TGTGCCAGCAGTGAATCGGAGGCATTCCCCCAGCATTTT. Residues: CASSESEAFPQHF.